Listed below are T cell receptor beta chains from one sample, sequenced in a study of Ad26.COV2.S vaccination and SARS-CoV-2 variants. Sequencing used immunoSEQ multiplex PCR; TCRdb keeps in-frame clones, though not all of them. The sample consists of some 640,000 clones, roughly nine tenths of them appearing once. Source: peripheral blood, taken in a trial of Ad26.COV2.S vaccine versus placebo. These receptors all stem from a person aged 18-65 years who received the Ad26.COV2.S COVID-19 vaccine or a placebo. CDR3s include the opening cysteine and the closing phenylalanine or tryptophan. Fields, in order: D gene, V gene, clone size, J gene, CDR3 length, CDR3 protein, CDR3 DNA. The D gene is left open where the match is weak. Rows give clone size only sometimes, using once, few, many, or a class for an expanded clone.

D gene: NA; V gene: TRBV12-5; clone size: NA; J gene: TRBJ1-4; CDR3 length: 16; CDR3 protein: CASGLGLRALNEKLFF; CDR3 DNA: TGTGCTAGTGGTTTGGGGCTCCGGGCCCTTAATGAAAAACTGTTTTTT
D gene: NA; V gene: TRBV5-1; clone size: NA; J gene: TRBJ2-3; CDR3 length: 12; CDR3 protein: CASSLTTDTQYF; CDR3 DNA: TGCGCCAGCAGCTTGACCACAGATACGCAGTATTTT
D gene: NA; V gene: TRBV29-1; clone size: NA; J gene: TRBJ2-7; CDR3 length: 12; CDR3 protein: CSARLVSYEQYF; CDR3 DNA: TGCAGCGCCCGATTAGTATCCTACGAGCAGTACTTC
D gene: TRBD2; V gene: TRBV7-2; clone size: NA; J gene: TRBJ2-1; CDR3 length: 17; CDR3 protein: CASSLGLAGGLYNEQFF; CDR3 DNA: TGTGCCAGCAGCTTGGGACTAGCGGGAGGGCTATACAATGAGCAGTTCTTC
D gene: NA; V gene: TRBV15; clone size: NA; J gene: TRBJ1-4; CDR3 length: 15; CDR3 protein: CATSRDNWGNEKLFF; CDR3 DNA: TGTGCCACCAGCAGAGATAATTGGGGTAATGAAAAACTGTTTTTT
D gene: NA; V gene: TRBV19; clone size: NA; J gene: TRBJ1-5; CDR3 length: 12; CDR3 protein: CAGSPFNQPQHF; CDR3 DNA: TGTGCCGGGTCTCCTTTCAATCAGCCCCAGCATTTT
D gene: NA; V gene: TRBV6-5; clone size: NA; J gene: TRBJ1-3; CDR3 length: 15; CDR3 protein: CASSLQGFSGNTIYF; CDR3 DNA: TGTGCCAGCAGTTTACAGGGTTTTTCTGGAAACACCATATATTTT
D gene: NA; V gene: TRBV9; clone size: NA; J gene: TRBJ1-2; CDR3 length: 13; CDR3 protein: CASILCRGGVGTF; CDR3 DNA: TGTGCCAGCATACTATGTAGGGGCGGTGTTGGCACCTTC
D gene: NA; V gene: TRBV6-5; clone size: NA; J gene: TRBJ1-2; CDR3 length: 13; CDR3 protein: CASKIGQPGWYTF; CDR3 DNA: TGTGCCAGCAAGATCGGACAACCAGGGTGGTACACCTTC
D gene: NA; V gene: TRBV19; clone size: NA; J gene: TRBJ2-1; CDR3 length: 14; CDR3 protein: CASSTLPPSNEQFF; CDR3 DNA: TGTGCCAGTAGTACCTTACCCCCTAGCAATGAGCAGTTCTTC
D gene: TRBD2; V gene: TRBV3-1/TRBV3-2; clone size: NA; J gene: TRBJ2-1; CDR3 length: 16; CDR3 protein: CASSPLAGGPYNEQFF; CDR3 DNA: TGTGCCAGCAGCCCCTTAGCGGGAGGGCCCTACAATGAGCAGTTCTTC
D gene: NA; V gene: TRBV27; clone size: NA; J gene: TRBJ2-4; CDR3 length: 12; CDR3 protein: CASGKGIIIQYF; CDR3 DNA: TGTGCCAGCGGGAAGGGGATTATCATTCAGTACTTC
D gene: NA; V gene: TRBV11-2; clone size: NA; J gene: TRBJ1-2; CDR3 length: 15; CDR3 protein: CASSLRQVPNYGYTF; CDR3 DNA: TGTGCCAGCAGCCTAAGACAGGTCCCTAACTATGGCTACACCTTC
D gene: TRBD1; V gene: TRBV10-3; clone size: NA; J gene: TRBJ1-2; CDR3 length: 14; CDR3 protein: CAISVRTGGYGYTF; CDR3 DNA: TGTGCCATCAGTGTGCGGACAGGGGGCTATGGCTACACCTTC
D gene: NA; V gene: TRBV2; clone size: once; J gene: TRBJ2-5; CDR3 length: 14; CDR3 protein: CASSVPGGGETQYF; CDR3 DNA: TGTGCCAGCAGTGTTCCAGGGGGAGGGGAGACCCAGTACTTC
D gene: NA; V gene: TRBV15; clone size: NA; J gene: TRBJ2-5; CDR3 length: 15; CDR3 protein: CATSQGLQGLETQYF; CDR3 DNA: TGTGCCACCAGCCAAGGACTACAGGGGTTGGAGACCCAGTACTTC
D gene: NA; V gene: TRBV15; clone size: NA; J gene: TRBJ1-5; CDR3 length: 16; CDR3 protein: CATSRDPGYSNQPQHF; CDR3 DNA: TGTGCCACCAGCAGAGATCCAGGCTATAGCAATCAGCCCCAGCATTTT
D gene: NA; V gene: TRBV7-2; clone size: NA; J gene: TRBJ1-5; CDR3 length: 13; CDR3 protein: CASSLARTRPQHF; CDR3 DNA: TGTGCCAGCAGCTTAGCGAGGACGAGGCCCCAGCATTTT
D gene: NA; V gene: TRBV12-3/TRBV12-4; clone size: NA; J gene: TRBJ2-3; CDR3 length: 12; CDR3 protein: CASSLGTDTQYF; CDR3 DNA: TGTGCCAGCAGTTTAGGCACAGATACGCAGTATTTT